One and the same sample provided the 13 T cell receptor beta chains below, sequenced in a study of blood T cell repertoires in COVID-19 (dated by TCRdb to the early 2020s). Libraries were prepared through the immunoSEQ multiplex PCR assay. Here the immuneACCESS table is served through TCRdb, limited to in-frame sequences with V and J called. Missing clones are a known gap in these copies; in checked studies unresolved V genes cover under half, and the rest lacks a known reason. Counted in this sample were some 290,000 clones; 85% to 90% of them appeared once. Clones ranked in the top ten supply 3.6% of the sample. Input material: peripheral blood. Receptors were obtained from a man between 18 and 29 years old with active or convalescent COVID-19.

The chain has TRBV7-2 and TRBJ2-2, with a possible D match to TRBD2 (6 bases). Germline values: CDR1 SGHTA, CDR2 FQGNSA. The CDR3 contains 16 residues. V lost 5 bases to trimming and J lost 3 bases, with 16 bases between them. Here the CDR3 DNA reads TGTGCCAGCAGCCCCCGGGCCGGGAGCCACACCGGGGAGCTGTTTTTT. Its translation is CASSPRAGSHTGELFF.

The chain recombines TRBV7-6 with TRBJ2-3, with D perhaps TRBD2 (5 bases). Germline assignment: CDR1 SGHVS and CDR2 FNYEAQ. The CDR3 contains 13 residues. The V end lost 4 bases, the J end lost 1 base, and 6 bases lay between the germline ends. DNA for the CDR3: TGTGCCAGCAGCTCGCGGGGCACAGATACGCAGTATTTT. Translating gives CASSSRGTDTQYF.

This chain joins TRBV7-8 and TRBJ2-1; TRBD2 might be the D (6 bases). This CDR3 has 15 amino acids. The V end was cut by 5 bases, the J end by 3 bases, with 14 bases between. Germline CDR1 and CDR2: SGHVS and FQNEAQ. The CDR3 loop is CASSVRLDRYNEQFF. The DNA of the CDR3 is TGTGCCAGCAGCGTTCGACTAGACCGCTACAATGAGCAGTTCTTC.

This clone was picked up many times. The chain is built from TRBV7-9 and TRBJ2-7; D may be TRBD2 (7 bases). This CDR3 spans 13 amino acids. Per the germline V gene, CDR1 is SEHNR and CDR2 is FQNEAQ (reference sequence). V was clipped by 7 bases and J by 3 bases, with 13 bases between them. The CDR3 DNA reads TGTGCCAGCACCCCCGGGGGGCTCTACGAGCAGTACTTC. Protein product: CASTPGGLYEQYF.

In this sample, this clone turned up a few times. J is TRBJ2-5 and V is TRBV5-6; 10 bases map to TRBD2. With V trimmed by 4 bases and J by 0 bases, 9 bases remained unmatched. The CDR3 has 17 residues. CDR1 and CDR2 from the germline V gene are SGHDT and YYEEEE. The CDR3 is CASSPAASGGDQETQYF. Written as DNA, the CDR3 is TGTGCCAGCAGCCCGGCGGCCAGCGGGGGGGACCAAGAGACCCAGTACTTC.

J is TRBJ2-5 and V is TRBV6-5; D call uncertain. Trimming took off 9 bases at V and 5 bases at J, with 19 bases between the two ends. This CDR3 contains 14 residues. Germline V CDR1 and CDR2: MNHEY, SVGAGI. The CDR3 DNA sequence: TGTGCCAGTTCCAAATGGAATTCGAGGGAGACCCAGTACTTC. Its translation: CASSKWNSRETQYF.

This chain links TRBV6-6 with TRBJ1-4, with D uncertain. Per the germline V gene, CDR1 is MNHNY and CDR2 is SVGAGI (reference sequence). This CDR3 contains 14 residues. V lost 4 bases to trimming and J lost 5 bases, with 11 bases between them. CDR3 protein: CASSSLTGNEKLFF. As DNA, the CDR3 is TGTGCCAGCAGTTCCCTGACGGGGAATGAAAAACTGTTTTTT.

CDR3 loop: CASSFPLFGGSTDTQYF. DNA of the CDR3: TGTGCCAGCAGCTTCCCATTATTCGGGGGAAGCACAGATACGCAGTATTTT. The rearrangement links TRBV5-4 to TRBJ2-3; D might be TRBD2 (6 bases). V lost 2 bases to trimming and J lost 0 bases, with 16 bases between them. Germline CDR1 and CDR2: SGHNT and YYREEE (reference sequence). The CDR3 is 17 residues long.

On this clone: One end of the junction is discordant with germline, which a read error may explain. This sequence joins TRBV29-1 and TRBJ1-2; D not certain. The CDR3 runs to 10 residues. Germline V gene data show CDR1 as SQVTM and CDR2 as ANQGSEA. The CDR3 here is CSVRDYGYTF. DNA of the CDR3: TGCAGCGTCCGCGACTACGGCTACACCTTC.

This clone was detected many times. This chain connects TRBV6-2 or TRBV6-3 to TRBJ2-1; 13 bases agree with TRBD2. The V gene's germline CDR1 is MNHEY and CDR2 SVGEGT. The CDR3 has 15 amino acids. Unmatched junction bases numbered 6, after V lost 6 bases and J lost 7 bases. For the CDR3, the DNA is TGTGCCAGCAGCAAACTAGCGGGGGGGCCGAATGAGCAGTTCTTC. As protein: CASSKLAGGPNEQFF.

The chain is built from TRBV30 and TRBJ1-2; D may be TRBD1 (5 bases). This CDR3 contains 13 residues. V lost 0 bases and J lost 7, with 12 bases in between. Germline V gene sequence: CDR1 GTSNPN, CDR2 SVGIG (reference sequence). The CDR3 region is CAWSVGRVTGYTF. DNA of the CDR3: TGTGCCTGGAGTGTGGGCAGGGTTACTGGCTACACCTTC.

The CDR3 loop is CASRQIAGETTGELFF. CDR3 in DNA: TGTGCCAGCAGGCAAATTGCGGGAGAGACCACCGGGGAGCTGTTTTTT. The gene calls are TRBV7-6 and TRBJ2-2, with TRBD2 identical over 7 bases. The ends lost 6 bases at V and 4 bases at J; junction bases unmatched: 11. This CDR3 spans 16 amino acids. Germline CDR1 is SGHVS and CDR2 is FNYEAQ.

The CDR3 bases are TGTGCCAGCTCACCACCGGCTCCCGGAGGGAACACCGGGGAGCTGTTTTTT. Its translation: CASSPPAPGGNTGELFF. V gene TRBV18 combines with J gene TRBJ2-2, with a weak D call TRBD2 (5 bases). V lost 0 bases, J lost 1 base, and 12 bases lay in between. CDR3 length: 17 amino acids. Germline values: CDR1 KGHSH, CDR2 LQKENI.